Here is one T cell receptor beta chain with its context. The antigen it recognizes is unknown. Base-call qualities are not available, and no considerably larger clone is one nucleotide away. Looking up the germline V gene yields CDR1 SGHDN and CDR2 FVKESK. V and J lose 4 bases and 2 bases, and a span of 19 bases separates them. Reading from cysteine to phenylalanine, the CDR3 counts 17 amino acids. Only the CDR3 portion is preserved as DNA: 51 bases, with reading frame beginning at the first base. The method was 5' RACE. Sequencing took place on an Illumina HiSeq 2500. The second PCR ran for roughly 6 to 11 cycles and used a J-beta primer mix along with a sample-barcoded 5' primer. A template-switch 5' adaptor carrying 12 random nucleotides introduced a unique molecular identifier onto each TCR beta cDNA molecule. Each sample yielded at least 2.5 million CDR3-containing paired-end reads. The Mint cDNA synthesis kit, primed by a TRBC-specific oligonucleotide, was used to synthesize first-strand cDNA from all RNA. Following uracil-DNA glycosylase treatment, all cDNA underwent a first 18-cycle PCR with the universal primers M1SS and BC2_uni_R. The study's own analysis went as follows. For normalization, 1 million high-quality reads were randomly selected from each sample, with every read carrying a distinct molecular identifier. Reads with shared molecular identifiers were discarded instead of being binned into consensus sequences. MiTCR, run with a Q25 quality threshold and the strictest error-elimination algorithm, handled CDR3 identification, clonotype clustering and error correction. A nonparametric unseen species model with Euler transformation was used to estimate a lower bound on total TCR beta diversity. The public reads were quality trimmed at Q25 with fastp and then assembled into clones with MiXCR by TCRdb, keeping productive beta chains. CDR3 protein duplicates are merged, each entry listing the most common genes and DNA. The V and J calls reflect TCRdb's pipeline rather than the authors' work. The sample data list about 1.5 million distinct CDR3 sequences, and about 45% of these were observed just once. Roughly 3.7% of the sample goes to the ten largest clones.

This entry comes from a study of blood T cells in healthy people across ages (dated by TCRdb to 2013 to 2016). With regard to the full study: In model experiments, template switching captured roughly one uniquely barcoded TCR beta cDNA molecule for every two T cells. Age-related changes in TCR beta repertoire diversity were measured in the study by deep sequencing normalized with unique cDNA molecular identifiers. The donors were divided into four age groups: young (average around 17 years), middle-aged (about 41), aged (62) and long-lived (around 80). Donors of different ages were randomly distributed across sequencing lanes to avoid experimental bias. Two additional independent replicas of 1 million unique cDNA reads from the same blood draw were analyzed for two donors (one aged 18 to 30 and one aged 80 or older).

The investigation overall reported the following: The long-lived group showed more naive CD4+ T cells, fewer expanded clones and increased TCR diversity than the aged group, suggesting age selection. As age increased, observed TCR beta diversity per million T cells dropped in a roughly linear way, and a significant reduction was already evident by age 40. Observed TCR beta diversity correlated strongly with the percentage of naive T cells measured by flow cytometry. Estimates of total diversity based on one million sequenced T cells were considered lower bounds and underestimates. Since profiling was done on bulk unsorted PBMCs, naive and antigen-experienced compartments could not be conclusively compared. Donor CMV infection status was unknown, potentially confounding age-related changes in expanded clonotypes.

The donors were 40 or so Caucasian individuals from Russia, aged roughly 6 to 95 years, who were systemically healthy. Around 9.9 milliliters of peripheral blood were collected from each donor into EDTA-treated Vacutainer tubes. PBMCs were isolated by Ficoll-Paque density-gradient centrifugation, with at least 6 million obtained per sample. Total RNA was extracted from PBMCs with Trizol reagent, with at least 5 micrograms obtained per sample. The percentages of naive CD45RAhigh/CD27high T cells were determined by flow cytometry on a PBMC aliquot from every donor. Sequenced input: blood. This clonotype was obtained from a young woman in good health. The chain is assembled from TRBV14 and TRBJ2-3; the D gene remains uncertain. In nucleotides, the sequence is TGTGCCAGCAGCCTACATGCGACCCCCAGTTTCACAGATACGCAGTATTTT. Its translation is CASSLHATPSFTDTQYF. With the portions outside the CDR3 filled from the reference TRBV14 and TRBJ2-3 genes, the complete variable region becomes EAGVTQFPSHSVIEKGQTVTLRCDPISGHDNLYWYRRVMGKEIKFLLHFVKESKQDESGMPNNRFLAERTGGTYSTLKVQPAELEDSGVYFCASSLHATPSFTDTQYFGPGTRLTVL.